These 21 T cell receptor beta chains were all obtained from the same sample, sequenced in a study of T cell repertoires in cytomegalovirus infection. TCRdb re-called the reads through MiXCR, storing one row per CDR3 protein. The sample has hundreds of thousands of distinct CDR3 sequences, roughly a third seen once. Their cognate antigens are unknown. Here the sequenced sample was cultured CD8+ T cells from PBMCs, taken from culture after CMV antigen stimulation. Every receptor here comes from a human donor in good health (CMV status not recorded). Some clones in this sample may be carry-over from other donors' samples.

The chain has TRBV20-1 and TRBJ2-1; D gene unclear. Between the trimmed V and J ends, which lost 6 bases and 0 bases, there was a span of 12 bases. There are 14 residues in the CDR3. Germline loops: CDR1 DFQATT, CDR2 SNEGSKA (reference sequence). The DNA of the CDR3 is TGCAGTGCCGTGGACGGAAGCTCCTACAATGAGCAGTTCTTC. Its translation: CSAVDGSSYNEQFF.

This clonotype was counted once. This may come from a read error, since a much larger clone is one base off. The gene calls are TRBV7-9 and TRBJ1-1, with 8 positions matching TRBD1. The CDR3 sequence is 15 residues long. Germline V gene lookup returns CDR1 SEHNR and CDR2 FQNEAQ (reference sequence). J gave up 4 bases and V 8 bases, and 12 bases lay outside the gene matches. In DNA, the CDR3 is TGTGCCAGCCGGGGCAGGGGGCGATTTGGCACTGAAGCTTTCTTT. Its translation is CASRGRGRFGTEAFF. Supplemented by reference TRBV7-9 and TRBJ1-1, the full variable domain reads DTGVSQNPRHKITKRGQNVTFRCDPISEHNRLYWYRQTLGQGPEFLTYFQNEAQLEKSRLLSDRFSAERPKGSFSTLEIQRTEQGDSAMYLCASRGRGRFGTEAFFGQGTRLTVV.

There are a few counts of this clonotype. CDR3 nucleotides: TGTGCCAGCAGTTTTAGTTCGGCGCCCACAGATACGCAGTATTTT. Its protein product is CASSFSSAPTDTQYF. The V call is TRBV12-3 or TRBV12-4, the J call TRBJ2-3, with D hard to call. The CDR3 runs to 15 residues. The germline V and J ends were trimmed by 3 bases and 2 bases, with 12 bases remaining between them.

The CDR3 DNA reads as TGTGCTAGTGGCCAAACAGGGGAAATATACGAGCAGTACGTC. This codes for CASGQTGEIYEQYV. This chain connects TRBV12-5 to TRBJ2-7, with 7 bases that match TRBD1. CDR1 and CDR2 from the germline V gene are LGHNT and FRNRAP. Germline trimming cut 6 bases from V and 4 bases from J; bases unmatched to any gene: 9. This CDR3 is built from 14 residues.

This clonotype turned up a few times. This chain uses TRBV7-9 with TRBJ2-2; 8 bases are a match to TRBD1. The germline gives CDR1 SEHNR, CDR2 FQNEAQ (reference sequence). V gave up 3 bases and J gave up 2 bases; unmatched junction bases: 5. This CDR3 has 16 amino acids. The CDR3: CASSFATGGNTGELFF. CDR3 DNA: TGTGCCAGCAGCTTTGCTACAGGGGGTAACACCGGGGAGCTGTTTTTT.

V gene TRBV20-1 combines with J gene TRBJ1-1, with 12 nucleotides matching TRBD1. There are 15 residues in the CDR3. Trimming at V came to 2 bases and at J to 7 bases, leaving 8 bases not matched to a gene. Looked up from germline, CDR1 is DFQATT and CDR2 is SNEGSKA (reference sequence). The DNA for the CDR3 is TGCAGTGCTAGAATATGGGACAGGGGGCTTGGTGAAGCTTTCTTT. Protein: CSARIWDRGLGEAFF.

The V gene is TRBV28, the J gene TRBJ1-2; TRBD1 is a possible D gene (6 bases). The germline V gene has CDR1 MDHEN and CDR2 SYDVKM. The CDR3 length is 16 residues. The germline V and J ends were trimmed by 3 bases and 3 bases, with 17 bases remaining between them. CDR3 loop: CASSFLTGKGDYGYTF. Written as DNA, the CDR3 is TGTGCCAGCAGTTTCCTTACAGGGAAGGGGGACTATGGCTACACCTTC.

This clonotype was seen repeatedly, ten times or more. The rearrangement links TRBV20-1 to TRBJ1-1, with D perhaps matching TRBD1 (5 bases). CDR1 DFQATT and CDR2 SNEGSKA come from the germline V gene (reference sequence). The CDR3 totals 11 residues. V shed 8 bases and J shed 6 bases, with 13 bases lying between them. The CDR3 here is CSIRGNAEAFF. The CDR3 region has the DNA TGCAGTATTAGGGGAAACGCTGAAGCTTTCTTT.

The V call is TRBV28, the J call TRBJ2-2; 7 bases line up with TRBD2. The CDR3 consists of 15 residues. In germline, CDR1 is MDHEN, CDR2 SYDVKM. V trimming: 2 bases; J trimming: 6 bases; junction bases outside the gene matches: 6. CDR3 residues: CASSLRRLAAGELFF. CDR3 nucleotides: TGTGCCAGCAGTTTAAGGCGACTAGCAGCCGGGGAGCTGTTTTTT.

The V call is TRBV14, the J call TRBJ2-7; tentative D call: TRBD1 (6 bases). V shed 5 bases and J shed 2 bases, with 13 bases lying between them. The CDR3 spans 14 residues. Per germline, CDR1 SGHDN and CDR2 FVKESK. CDR3 amino acids: CASSTGHRAYEQYF. DNA of the CDR3: TGTGCCAGCAGCACGGGACACCGTGCCTACGAGCAGTACTTC. The entire variable domain, with the rest obtained from reference TRBV14 and TRBJ2-7, is as follows: EAGVTQFPSHSVIEKGQTVTLRCDPISGHDNLYWYRRVMGKEIKFLLHFVKESKQDESGMPNNRFLAERTGGTYSTLKVQPAELEDSGVYFCASSTGHRAYEQYFGPGTRLTVT.

In this sample, this clonotype turned up a few times. This chain connects TRBV20-1 to TRBJ1-5; D perhaps matches TRBD1 (5 bases). The CDR3 has 13 residues. V lost 6 bases, J lost 3 bases, and 12 bases lay in between. Per germline, CDR1 DFQATT and CDR2 SNEGSKA (reference sequence). The CDR3 DNA follows: TGCAGTGCCGGGACTTCGCCCAATCAGCCCCAGCATTTT. Translating it yields CSAGTSPNQPQHF.

The rearrangement joins TRBV7-2 to TRBJ1-1; D is uncertain. Germline CDR1 reads SGHTA; CDR2 reads FQGNSA. The CDR3 sequence is 16 residues long. Between the trimmed V and J ends, which lost 4 bases and 1 base, there was a span of 16 bases. CDR3 coding DNA: TGTGCCAGCAGCTCTTACGTTGGACGGGGGAACACTGAAGCTTTCTTT. As protein: CASSSYVGRGNTEAFF.

The chain is built from TRBV6-2 or TRBV6-3 and TRBJ1-4, with D possibly TRBD1 on 6 matching bases. The V gene lost 5 bases and the J gene lost 8 bases, with 24 bases spanning the gap. The germline V gene has CDR1 MNHEY and CDR2 SVGEGT. The CDR3 contains 17 residues. As DNA, the CDR3 is TGTGCCAGCAGTCAACTCGGGACACGGGGAAAGGAAGAAAAACTGTTTTTT. Translating it yields CASSQLGTRGKEEKLFF.

This chain joins TRBV6-2 or TRBV6-3 and TRBJ2-3, with TRBD2 as a possible D gene (5 bases). This CDR3 spans 15 amino acids. Germline V gene data show CDR1 as MNHEY and CDR2 as SVGEGT. V was pared by 2 bases and J by 1 base, with 10 bases between. Here the CDR3 DNA reads TGTGCCAGCAGTTACACGCAGGAGGGCACAGATACGCAGTATTTT. It encodes CASSYTQEGTDTQYF.

The rearrangement links TRBV7-8 to TRBJ2-1; D gene ambiguous. The DNA end is a closer match to TRBJ2-7, so the J assignment may be wrong. From germline, CDR1 is SGHVS and CDR2 FQNEAQ. CDR3 length: 12 residues. The CDR3 here is CASSFLEEEQYF. CDR3 in DNA: TGTGCCAGCAGCTTCCTTGAGGAAGAGCAGTACTTC.

This clonotype came up a few times. This chain connects TRBV12-3 or TRBV12-4 to TRBJ2-7; 10 bases match TRBD2. The CDR3 runs 14 residues. After removal of 5 bases from V and 1 base from J, the junction contained 2 bases not matched to a gene. The CDR3: CASSRSGGSYEQYF. The CDR3 DNA reads TGTGCCAGCAGTCGTAGCGGGGGGTCCTACGAGCAGTACTTC.

This clonotype was observed a handful of times. The rearrangement joins TRBV7-6 to TRBJ1-2, with TRBD1 matching 10 bases. This CDR3 has 14 residues. With V trimmed by 5 bases and J by 8 bases, 8 bases remained unmatched. CDR1 and CDR2 from the germline V gene are SGHVS and FNYEAQ. The CDR3 loop reads CASSPTGGAGGYTF. The CDR3 region has the DNA TGTGCCAGCAGCCCGACAGGGGGCGCGGGAGGCTACACCTTC. Based on the CDR3 plus reference TRBV7-6 and TRBJ1-2, the full variable domain is GAGVSQSPRYKVTKRGQDVALRCDPISGHVSLYWYRQALGQGPEFLTYFNYEAQQDKSGLPNDRFSAERPEGSISTLTIQRTEQRDSAMYRCASSPTGGAGGYTFGSGTRLTVV.

The table lists this clonotype with a few counts. The chain couples TRBV6-1 to TRBJ1-5, with D unresolved. The CDR3 sequence is 15 residues long. Looked up from germline, CDR1 is MNHNS and CDR2 is SASEGT. V lost 2 bases, J lost 8 bases, and 16 bases lay in between. CDR3 sequence reads: CASSEPPVLREPQHF. DNA of the CDR3: TGTGCCAGCAGTGAACCCCCAGTCCTCCGGGAGCCCCAGCATTTT.

The chain recombines TRBV7-9 with TRBJ2-3; either TRBD1 or TRBD2 may supply D (7 bases each). Germline loops: CDR1 SEHNR, CDR2 FQNEAQ (reference sequence). V was clipped by 6 bases and J by 4 bases, with 14 bases between them. This CDR3 comprises 14 residues. CDR3 loop: CASRYRGGSDTQYF. The CDR3 DNA follows: TGTGCCAGCAGATACAGGGGAGGGTCAGATACGCAGTATTTT. Together with reference TRBV7-9 and TRBJ2-3, the CDR3 gives the full variable domain: DTGVSQNPRHKITKRGQNVTFRCDPISEHNRLYWYRQTLGQGPEFLTYFQNEAQLEKSRLLSDRFSAERPKGSFSTLEIQRTEQGDSAMYLCASRYRGGSDTQYFGPGTRLTVL.

This clonotype was observed at least ten times. The chain links TRBV11-2 to TRBJ1-1, with 8 bases fitting TRBD1. J was trimmed by 8 bases and V by 5 bases; bases with no gene match: 13. There are 15 residues in the CDR3. From germline, CDR1 is SGHAT and CDR2 FQNNGV. The CDR3 sequence is CASSLIGQGSREAFF. CDR3 in DNA: TGTGCCAGCAGCCTCATCGGACAGGGCTCCAGAGAAGCTTTCTTT.

The rearrangement joins TRBV29-1 to TRBJ2-1; the D gene is possibly TRBD1 (5 bases). The germline V gene encodes CDR1 SQVTM and CDR2 ANQGSEA. There are 15 residues in the CDR3. Between the trimmed V and J ends, which lost 7 bases and 5 bases, there was a span of 21 bases. The CDR3 DNA is TGCAGCGCCGACGGAAAGATGGGGCCCGACAATGAGCAGTTCTTC. As protein: CSADGKMGPDNEQFF.